A single sample gave rise to the 18 T cell receptor beta chains below, sequenced in a study of shared T cell receptors in the human thymus. The data were produced by immunoSEQ multiplex PCR, yet TCRdb's version contains in-frame clones alone and is incomplete. The sample lists roughly 500,000 clones; 70% to 80% were seen once. These records were also assigned to another study, of human thymus T cells.

Sequenced input: thymocytes. These TCRs come from a boy younger than two with a congenital heart defect.

The J gene is TRBJ2-7, the V gene TRBV7-2; 7 bases are a match to TRBD1. Germline CDR1 and CDR2: SGHTA and FQGNSA. The CDR3 is 14 amino acids. With V trimmed by 6 bases and J by 2 bases, 7 bases remained unmatched. The CDR3 spells CASSFDRVAYEQYF. CDR3 coding DNA: TGTGCCAGCAGTTTTGACAGGGTAGCCTACGAGCAGTACTTC.

J is TRBJ1-1 and V is TRBV5-1; 7 bases are shared with TRBD1. This CDR3 is built from 15 residues. Germline values: CDR1 SGHRS, CDR2 YFSETQ. Trimming cost V 0 bases and J 4 bases; bases outside gene matches: 6. DNA of the CDR3: TGCGCCAGCAGCTTGGAGAAGGGGGCGAGCACTGAAGCTTTCTTT. Translating it yields CASSLEKGASTEAFF.

The genes are TRBV2 and TRBJ1-2, with a weak D call TRBD1 (5 bases). The CDR3 sequence is 12 residues long. V was shortened by 6 bases and J by 6 bases, with 11 bases between the two germline ends. The germline gives CDR1 SNHLY, CDR2 FYNNEI. In DNA form, the CDR3 reads TGTGCCAGCAGCAAAGGGGTTGATGGCTACACCTTC. This codes for CASSKGVDGYTF.

The gene calls are TRBV28 and TRBJ1-2; 9 nucleotides agree with TRBD1. This CDR3 contains 14 residues. With V trimmed by 4 bases and J by 2 bases, 2 bases remained unmatched. Germline CDR1 and CDR2: MDHEN and SYDVKM. CDR3 in amino acids: CASSYRGRNYGYTF. For the CDR3, the DNA is TGTGCCAGCAGTTACAGGGGGCGCAACTATGGCTACACCTTC.

This clone was found a few times. The chain combines TRBV5-1 with TRBJ2-7; D may be TRBD2 (5 bases). CDR1 is SGHRS and CDR2 is YFSETQ in the germline V gene. The CDR3 is 13 residues long. V gave up 4 bases and J gave up 1 base, with 9 bases separating them. The CDR3 is CASSARESYEQYF. The CDR3 DNA reads TGCGCCAGCAGCGCCCGGGAATCCTACGAGCAGTACTTC.

This clone was recorded a few times. The V and J genes are TRBV28 and TRBJ2-3; 14 bases map to TRBD2. The CDR3 extends over 17 amino acids. Unmatched junction bases numbered 10, after V lost 6 bases and J lost 5 bases. Germline V gene data show CDR1 as MDHEN and CDR2 as SYDVKM. CDR3 residues: CASSDRLAGGVLDTQYF. CDR3 nucleotides: TGTGCCAGCAGCGATCGACTAGCGGGAGGGGTACTAGATACGCAGTATTTT.

A few counts support this clone. The J gene is TRBJ2-5, the V gene TRBV6-1, with TRBD2 matching over 7 bases. Germline V gives CDR1 MNHNS, CDR2 SASEGT. Losses at the gene ends were 4 bases for V and 3 bases for J; bases not matched to a gene: 8. CDR3 length: 15 amino acids. The CDR3 DNA sequence: TGTGCCAGCAGTGCCCCCACACGGGGGGAAGAGACCCAGTACTTC. It encodes CASSAPTRGEETQYF.

V gene TRBV18 combines with J gene TRBJ2-2; the D is unclear. CDR1 and CDR2 from the germline V gene are KGHSH and LQKENI. The CDR3 consists of 14 residues. The ends were cut back, 0 bases at V and 6 bases at J, with 8 bases in the middle. CDR3 sequence: CASSPPSCPGELFF. The DNA of the CDR3 is TGTGCCAGCTCACCACCGAGTTGCCCCGGGGAGCTGTTTTTT.

This chain joins TRBV30 and TRBJ2-6, with TRBD1 matching 9 bases. The germline V gene encodes CDR1 GTSNPN and CDR2 SVGIG (reference sequence). With 3 bases clipped from V and 4 bases from J, the junction kept 4 bases outside the gene matches. The CDR3 runs to 15 residues. CDR3 DNA: TGTGCCTGGAGAAACAGGGGGCTCGGGGCCAACGTCCTGACTTTC. Translation gives CAWRNRGLGANVLTF.

The rearrangement joins TRBV10-3 to TRBJ2-1; D is unresolved. The CDR3 has 13 amino acids. Trimming stripped 6 bases from V and 8 bases from J, with 14 bases between. Germline V lookup: CDR1 ENHRY, CDR2 SYGVKD. The CDR3 reads CAIRTPPSDEQFF. DNA of the CDR3: TGTGCCATCAGGACACCCCCCTCCGATGAGCAGTTCTTC.

The V and J genes are TRBV30 and TRBJ2-7, with D possibly TRBD1 on 6 matching bases. V was clipped by 5 bases and J by 2 bases, with 10 bases between them. The V gene's germline CDR1 is GTSNPN and CDR2 SVGIG (reference sequence). The CDR3 contains 12 residues. CDR3 protein: CAWEGEAYEQYF. DNA of the CDR3: TGTGCCTGGGAGGGGGAAGCCTACGAGCAGTACTTC.

The count of this clone is one. The chain joins TRBV9 to TRBJ2-3, with 11 bases aligning to TRBD2. The CDR3 loop spans 22 amino acids. Germline V CDR1 and CDR2: SGDLS, YYNGEE. The V segment lost 4 bases and the J segment 3 bases; nucleotides outside the gene matches: 25. This chain's CDR3 is CASSPDPPVLAGEVTETDTQYF. Written as DNA, the CDR3 is TGTGCCAGCAGCCCAGACCCCCCCGTACTAGCGGGAGAAGTTACGGAGACAGATACGCAGTATTTT.

This chain joins TRBV10-3 and TRBJ2-7; D is possibly TRBD1 (6 bases). Germline loops: CDR1 ENHRY, CDR2 SYGVKD. The germline V and J ends were trimmed by 4 bases and 2 bases, with 15 bases remaining between them. CDR3 length equals 15 residues. CDR3 residues: CAISVWGPVTYEQYF. The CDR3 nucleotides are TGTGCCATCAGTGTTTGGGGGCCTGTCACCTACGAGCAGTACTTC.

The chain is built from TRBV27 and TRBJ2-1; 12 bases align to TRBD2. CDR3 length: 15 residues. Looked up from germline, CDR1 is MNHEY and CDR2 is SMNVEV (reference sequence). The J segment lost 7 bases and the V segment lost 2 bases, leaving 3 bases of the junction unmatched. The CDR3 sequence is CASSLLTSGRNEQFF. The DNA of the CDR3 is TGTGCCAGCAGTTTACTTACTAGCGGGAGGAATGAGCAGTTCTTC.

This chain joins TRBV5-6 and TRBJ2-1, with D perhaps matching TRBD2 (6 bases). V gave up 2 bases and J gave up 2 bases, with 11 bases separating them. Germline values: CDR1 SGHDT, CDR2 YYEEEE. CDR3 length equals 15 residues. The CDR3: CASSLKSGPYNEQFF. In DNA form, the CDR3 reads TGTGCCAGCAGCTTAAAAAGCGGGCCCTACAATGAGCAGTTCTTC.

J is TRBJ1-1 and V is TRBV5-1; D possibly corresponds to TRBD1 (5 bases). Germline V CDR1 and CDR2: SGHRS, YFSETQ. Trimming stripped 0 bases from V and 4 bases from J, with 13 bases between. This CDR3 comprises 15 residues. The CDR3 DNA follows: TGCGCCAGCAGCTTGGCGGTCTCAGGGCCCACTGAAGCTTTCTTT. Translated: CASSLAVSGPTEAFF. The full variable domain, rest sourced from reference TRBV5-1 and TRBJ1-1, is KAGVTQTPRYLIKTRGQQVTLSCSPISGHRSVSWYQQTPGQGLQFLFEYFSETQRNKGNFPGRFSGRQFSNSRSEMNVSTLELGDSALYLCASSLAVSGPTEAFFGQGTRLTVV.

This clone has a handful of counts. The chain couples TRBV21-1 to TRBJ2-5; TRBD2, the D gene given by the table, was not confirmed from the DNA. TRBV21-1 is a pseudogene. The length of the CDR3 is 15 residues. CDR3 DNA: TGTGCCAGCATTTCGGTAGCGGGATGTGTGGAGACCCAGTACTTC. Translation gives CASISVAGCVETQYF.

The chain combines TRBV4-1 with TRBJ1-5; tentatively, D is TRBD1 (6 bases). Germline assignment: CDR1 MGHRA and CDR2 YSYEKL. The CDR3 has 16 amino acids. Trimming took 2 bases from V and 0 from J, leaving 11 bases between them. The CDR3 sequence: CASSQLGGPSNQPQHF. Here the CDR3 DNA reads TGCGCCAGCAGCCAACTCGGGGGGCCTAGCAATCAGCCCCAGCATTTT.